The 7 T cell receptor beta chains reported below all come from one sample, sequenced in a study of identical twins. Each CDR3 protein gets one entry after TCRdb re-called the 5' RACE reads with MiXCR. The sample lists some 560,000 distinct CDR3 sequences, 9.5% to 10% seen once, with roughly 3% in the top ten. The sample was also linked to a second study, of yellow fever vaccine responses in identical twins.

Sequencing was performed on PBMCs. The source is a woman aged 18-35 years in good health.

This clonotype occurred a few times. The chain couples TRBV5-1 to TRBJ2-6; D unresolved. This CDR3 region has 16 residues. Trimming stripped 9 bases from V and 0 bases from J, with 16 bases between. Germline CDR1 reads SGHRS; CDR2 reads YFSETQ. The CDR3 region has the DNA TGCGCCACCTACGGTCTGGGGATCTCTGGGGCCAACGTCCTGACTTTC. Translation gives CATYGLGISGANVLTF.

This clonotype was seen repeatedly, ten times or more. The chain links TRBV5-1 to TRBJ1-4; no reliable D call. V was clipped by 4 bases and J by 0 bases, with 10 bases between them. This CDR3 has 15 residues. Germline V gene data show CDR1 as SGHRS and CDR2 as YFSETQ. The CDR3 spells CASSRTGTTNEKLFF. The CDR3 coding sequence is TGCGCCAGCAGCCGGACGGGGACAACTAATGAAAAACTGTTTTTT.

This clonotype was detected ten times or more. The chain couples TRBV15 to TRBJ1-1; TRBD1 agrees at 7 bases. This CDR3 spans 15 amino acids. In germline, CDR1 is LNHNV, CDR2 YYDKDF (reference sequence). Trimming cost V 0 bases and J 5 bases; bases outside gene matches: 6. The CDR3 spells CATSREPRGWTEAFF. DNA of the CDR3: TGTGCCACCAGCAGAGAGCCCAGGGGGTGGACTGAAGCTTTCTTT.

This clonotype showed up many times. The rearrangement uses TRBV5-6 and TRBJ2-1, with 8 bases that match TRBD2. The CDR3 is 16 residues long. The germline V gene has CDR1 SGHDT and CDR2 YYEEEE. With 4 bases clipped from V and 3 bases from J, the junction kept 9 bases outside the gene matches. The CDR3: CASSIEGLAGYNEQFF. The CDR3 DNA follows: TGTGCCAGCAGCATTGAGGGTCTAGCGGGCTACAATGAGCAGTTCTTC.

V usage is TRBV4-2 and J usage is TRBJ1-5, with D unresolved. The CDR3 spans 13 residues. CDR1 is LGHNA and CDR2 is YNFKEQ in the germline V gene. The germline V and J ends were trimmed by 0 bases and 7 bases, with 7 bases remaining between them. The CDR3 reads CASSQDEGQPQHF. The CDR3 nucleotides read TGTGCCAGCAGCCAAGACGAAGGACAGCCCCAGCATTTT.

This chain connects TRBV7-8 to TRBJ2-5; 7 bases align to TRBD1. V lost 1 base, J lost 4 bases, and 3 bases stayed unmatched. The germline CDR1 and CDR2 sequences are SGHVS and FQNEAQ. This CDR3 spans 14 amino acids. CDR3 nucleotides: TGTGCCAGCAGCTTAGGTGGGACAGCAGAGACCCAGTACTTC. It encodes CASSLGGTAETQYF.

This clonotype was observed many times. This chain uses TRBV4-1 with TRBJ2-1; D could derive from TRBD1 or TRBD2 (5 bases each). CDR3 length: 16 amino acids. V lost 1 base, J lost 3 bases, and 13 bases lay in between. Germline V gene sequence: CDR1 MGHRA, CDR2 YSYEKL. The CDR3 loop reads CASSQVDGASYNEQFF. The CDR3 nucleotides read TGCGCCAGCAGCCAAGTCGACGGGGCAAGCTACAATGAGCAGTTCTTC.